This T cell receptor (beta chain) emerged from a study of identical twins. Carrying unique molecular identifiers, the cDNA also gained a universal primer site through template switching. One entry per CDR3 protein results from TCRdb running MiXCR on the 5' RACE reads. The sample holds more than 1.5 million distinct CDR3 sequences, under 35% seen once. CDR1 is MNHEY, CDR2 SVGAGI, per germline. CDR3 length equals 13 residues. Unmatched junction bases numbered 5, after V lost 5 bases and J lost 5 bases. Source material: cord blood. This clonotype originated in a newborn girl in good health. This chain links TRBV6-5 with TRBJ2-5, with TRBD2 matching over 7 bases. CDR3 in amino acids: CASSGGGAETQYF. The DNA for the CDR3 is TGTGCCAGCAGTGGGGGAGGGGCGGAGACCCAGTACTTC.